Sequencing of this TCR beta chain was carried out in a study of blood T cell repertoires in COVID-19. Across the study: The study drew acute and convalescent COVID-19 samples from the United States, Italy and Spain.

V shed 7 bases, J shed 6 bases, and the junction held 13 bases outside the gene matches. CDR1 and CDR2 from the germline V gene are LNHDA and SQIVND (reference sequence). The CDR3 contains 15 residues. In terms of age and location, participants ranged from roughly 18 to 100 years and lived in roughly 22 US areas. Within the 2 weeks before study entry, each person in the exposed group met a COVID-19 case. Original handling: Nucleated cell number was recorded as an estimate derived from reference gene primer amplification. The method was immunoSEQ multiplex PCR; TCRdb's version includes in-frame clones alone and lacks a portion of them. D and trimming come from the DNA, and the V and J calls and clone size come from that table. The sample lists around 160,000 clones; 84% were seen once.

Source material: PBMCs or T cells enriched from blood (not recorded which). The TCR comes from a woman aged 50 to 65 who had been exposed to COVID-19. The chain combines TRBV19 with TRBJ2-7; TRBD2 matches at 9 bases. This chain's CDR3 is CASKLTTSGPLEQYF. The CDR3 bases are TGTGCCAGTAAGCTAACGACTAGCGGACCCCTCGAGCAGTACTTC.